The T cell receptor (beta chain) described here comes from a study of Ad26.COV2.S vaccination and SARS-CoV-2 variants. Study-wide background: The donor participated in the COV1001 trial, in its Ad26.COV2.S arm. The study's findings and limits: Vaccine recipients surpassed placebo recipients in spike-specific TCR breadth. Substantial response breadth was reportedly seen for spike-specific CD8+ and CD4+ T cells after vaccination. Vaccine recipients and placebo recipients showed similar non-spike TCR breadth.

On this clone: Its antigen remains unknown.

Clones were read by immunoSEQ multiplex PCR, and TCRdb kept only the in-frame ones, dropping some. The sample consists of about 680,000 clones, roughly nine tenths of them appearing once. Regarding treatment: some 20 received Ad26.COV2.S at low or high dose, single or two shots; about 5 received placebo; per-sample allocation not given. Material that was analyzed had been drawn on day 63 after the first vaccine or placebo injection. Germline-derived CDR1 and CDR2 are SEHNR and FQNEAQ (reference sequence). V lost 2 bases to trimming and J lost 4 bases, with 8 bases between them. The CDR3 extends over 14 amino acids.

The chain uses TRBV7-9 and TRBJ2-2, with D unclear. The sequencing used peripheral blood, collected in a trial of Ad26.COV2.S vaccine versus placebo. This TCR was recovered from a person aged 18-60 years who received the Ad26.COV2.S COVID-19 vaccine or a placebo. As DNA, the CDR3 is TGTGCCAGCAGCTTACACGCAGGCACCGGGGAGCTGTTTTTT. Translation: CASSLHAGTGELFF.